This T cell receptor (beta chain) was observed in a study of T cell responses to AZD1222 COVID-19 vaccine. A remark on this clone: Its antigen is still unknown.

Study observations and caveats: Spike-specific TCR repertoires showed rising breadth and depth after two AZD1222 doses.

Trimming removed 2 bases from V and 0 bases from J, with 12 bases in between. The CDR3 covers 16 residues. CDR1 and CDR2 from the germline V gene are SGHTA and FQGTGA. Clones were read by immunoSEQ multiplex PCR, and TCRdb kept only the in-frame ones, dropping some. Of 150,000 or so clones detected, approximately 92% appear once; the ten largest clones hold 3.6%. This rearrangement joins TRBV7-3 to TRBJ2-3; no firm D call. The sequencing used peripheral blood, collected 28 days after the second AZD1222 dose. The clonotype comes from an adult who received the AZD1222 COVID-19 vaccine. The CDR3 DNA sequence: TGTGCCAGCAGCTTATCGGGCGGATCTAGCACAGATACGCAGTATTTT. This encodes CASSLSGGSSTDTQYF.